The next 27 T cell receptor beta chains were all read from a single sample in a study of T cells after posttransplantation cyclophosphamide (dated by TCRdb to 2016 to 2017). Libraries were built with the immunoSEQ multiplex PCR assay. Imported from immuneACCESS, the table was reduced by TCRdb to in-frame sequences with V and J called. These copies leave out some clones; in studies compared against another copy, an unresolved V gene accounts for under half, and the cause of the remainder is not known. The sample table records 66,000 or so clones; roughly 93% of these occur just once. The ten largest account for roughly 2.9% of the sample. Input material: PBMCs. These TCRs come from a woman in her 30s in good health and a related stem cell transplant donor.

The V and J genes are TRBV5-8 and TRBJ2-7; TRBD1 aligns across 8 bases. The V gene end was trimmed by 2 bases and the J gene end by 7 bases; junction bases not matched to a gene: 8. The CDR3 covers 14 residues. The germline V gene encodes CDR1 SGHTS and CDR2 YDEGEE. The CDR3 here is CASSFGQGAREQYF. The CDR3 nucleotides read TGTGCCAGCAGCTTCGGCCAGGGGGCGCGGGAGCAGTACTTC.

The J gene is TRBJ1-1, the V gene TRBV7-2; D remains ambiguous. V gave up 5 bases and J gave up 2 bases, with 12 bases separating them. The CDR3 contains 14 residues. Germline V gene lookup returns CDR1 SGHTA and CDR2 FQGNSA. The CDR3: CASSPWATNTEAFF. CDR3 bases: TGTGCCAGCAGCCCGTGGGCCACCAACACTGAAGCTTTCTTT.

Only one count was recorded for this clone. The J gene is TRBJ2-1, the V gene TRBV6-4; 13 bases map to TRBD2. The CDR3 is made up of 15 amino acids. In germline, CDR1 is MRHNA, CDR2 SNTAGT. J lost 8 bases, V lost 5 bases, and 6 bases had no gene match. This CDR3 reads CASSPLAGGPYEQFF. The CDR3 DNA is TGTGCCAGCAGTCCACTAGCGGGGGGGCCTTATGAGCAGTTCTTC.

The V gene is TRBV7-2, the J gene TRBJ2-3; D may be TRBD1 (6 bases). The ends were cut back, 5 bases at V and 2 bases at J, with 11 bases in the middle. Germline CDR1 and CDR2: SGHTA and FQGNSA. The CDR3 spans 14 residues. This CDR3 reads CASSPDRITDTQYF. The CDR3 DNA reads TGTGCCAGCAGCCCCGACAGGATCACAGATACGCAGTATTTT.

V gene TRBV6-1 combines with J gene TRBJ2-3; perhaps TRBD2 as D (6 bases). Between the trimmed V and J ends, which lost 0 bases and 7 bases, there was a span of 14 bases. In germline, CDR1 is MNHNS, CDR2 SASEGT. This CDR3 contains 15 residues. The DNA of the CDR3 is TGTGCCAGCAGTGAAGCGCTTGGGACTGGTTATACGCAGTATTTT. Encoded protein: CASSEALGTGYTQYF.

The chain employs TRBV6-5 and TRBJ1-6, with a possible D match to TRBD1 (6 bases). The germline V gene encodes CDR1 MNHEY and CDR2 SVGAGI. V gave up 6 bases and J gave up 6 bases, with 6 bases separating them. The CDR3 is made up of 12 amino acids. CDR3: CASRQGNSPLHF. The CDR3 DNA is TGTGCCAGCAGACAGGGTAATTCACCCCTCCACTTT.

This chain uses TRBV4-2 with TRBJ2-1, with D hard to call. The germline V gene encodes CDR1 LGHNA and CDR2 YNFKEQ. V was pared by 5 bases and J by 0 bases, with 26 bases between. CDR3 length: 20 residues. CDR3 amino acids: CASSLQSQPKEYSSYNEQFF. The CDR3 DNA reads TGTGCCAGCAGCTTACAGAGCCAGCCAAAAGAGTATAGCTCCTACAATGAGCAGTTCTTC.

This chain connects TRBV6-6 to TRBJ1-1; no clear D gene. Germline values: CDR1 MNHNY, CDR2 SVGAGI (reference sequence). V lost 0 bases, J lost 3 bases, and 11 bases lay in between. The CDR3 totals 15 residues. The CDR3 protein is CASSYSGPGDTEAFF. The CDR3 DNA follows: TGTGCCAGCAGTTACTCAGGGCCGGGTGACACTGAAGCTTTCTTT.

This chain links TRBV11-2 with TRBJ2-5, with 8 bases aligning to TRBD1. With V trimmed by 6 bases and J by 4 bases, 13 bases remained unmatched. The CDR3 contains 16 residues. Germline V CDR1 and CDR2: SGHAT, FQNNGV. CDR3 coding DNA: TGTGCCAGCAGGCCTATAACAGGGGGAAAAGGAGAGACCCAGTACTTC. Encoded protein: CASRPITGGKGETQYF.

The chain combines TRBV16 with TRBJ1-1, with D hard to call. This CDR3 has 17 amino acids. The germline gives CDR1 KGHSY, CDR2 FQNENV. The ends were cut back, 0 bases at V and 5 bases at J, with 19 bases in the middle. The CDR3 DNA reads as TGTGCCAGCAGCCAATCCCGGCTTGACTTCGAATATACTGAAGCTTTCTTT. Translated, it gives CASSQSRLDFEYTEAFF.

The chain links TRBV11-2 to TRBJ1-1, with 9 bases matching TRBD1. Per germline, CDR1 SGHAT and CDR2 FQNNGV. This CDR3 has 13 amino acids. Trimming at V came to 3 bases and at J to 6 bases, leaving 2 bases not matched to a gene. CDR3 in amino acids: CASSLDRGPEAFF. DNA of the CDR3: TGTGCCAGCAGCTTGGACAGGGGCCCTGAAGCTTTCTTT. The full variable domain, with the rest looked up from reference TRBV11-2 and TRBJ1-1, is EAGVAQSPRYKIIEKRQSVAFWCNPISGHATLYWYQQILGQGPKLLIQFQNNGVVDDSQLPKDRFSAERLKGVDSTLKIQPAKLEDSAVYLCASSLDRGPEAFFGQGTRLTVV.

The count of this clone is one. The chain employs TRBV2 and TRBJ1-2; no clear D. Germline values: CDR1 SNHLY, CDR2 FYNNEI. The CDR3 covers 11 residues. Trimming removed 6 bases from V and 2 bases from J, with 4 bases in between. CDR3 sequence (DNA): TGTGCCAGCAGGGTAAACTATGGCTACACCTTC. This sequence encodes CASRVNYGYTF.

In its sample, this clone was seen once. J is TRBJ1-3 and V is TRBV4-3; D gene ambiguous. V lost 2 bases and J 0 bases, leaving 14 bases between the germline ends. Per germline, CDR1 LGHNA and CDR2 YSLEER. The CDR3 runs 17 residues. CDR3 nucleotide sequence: TGCGCCAGCAGCCAACACGGAACCGCGAACTCTGGAAACACCATATATTTT. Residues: CASSQHGTANSGNTIYF.

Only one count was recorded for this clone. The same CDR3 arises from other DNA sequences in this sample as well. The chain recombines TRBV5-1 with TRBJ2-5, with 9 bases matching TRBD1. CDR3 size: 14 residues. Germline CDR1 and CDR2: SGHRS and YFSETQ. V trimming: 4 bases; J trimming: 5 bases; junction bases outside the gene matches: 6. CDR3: CASSAGQGGETQYF. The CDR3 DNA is TGCGCCAGCAGCGCGGGACAGGGAGGGGAGACCCAGTACTTC.

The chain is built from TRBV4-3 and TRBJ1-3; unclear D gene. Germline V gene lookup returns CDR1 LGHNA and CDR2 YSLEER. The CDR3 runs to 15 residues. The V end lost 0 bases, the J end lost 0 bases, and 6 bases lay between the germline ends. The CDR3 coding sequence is TGCGCCAGCAGCCAAGATAGCACCTCTGGAAACACCATATATTTT. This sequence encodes CASSQDSTSGNTIYF.

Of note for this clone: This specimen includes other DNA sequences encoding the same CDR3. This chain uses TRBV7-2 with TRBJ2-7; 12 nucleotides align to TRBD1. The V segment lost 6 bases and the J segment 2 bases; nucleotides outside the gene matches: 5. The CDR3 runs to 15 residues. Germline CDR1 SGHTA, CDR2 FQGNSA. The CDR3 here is CASSRGTGGTYEQYF. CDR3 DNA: TGTGCCAGCAGTCGCGGGACAGGGGGCACCTACGAGCAGTACTTC.

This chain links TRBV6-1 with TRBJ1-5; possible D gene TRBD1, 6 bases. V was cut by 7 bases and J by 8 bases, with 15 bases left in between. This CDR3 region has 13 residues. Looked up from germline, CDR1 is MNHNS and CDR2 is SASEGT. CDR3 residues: CASNRVDWEPQHF. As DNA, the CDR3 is TGTGCCAGCAACAGGGTAGATTGGGAGCCCCAGCATTTT.

The CDR3 here is CASSSPGQGSYEQYF. The CDR3 DNA reads TGTGCCAGCAGTTCCCCGGGACAGGGATCCTACGAGCAGTACTTC. The chain combines TRBV6-5 with TRBJ2-7, with 9 bases matching TRBD1. CDR1 and CDR2 from the germline V gene are MNHEY and SVGAGI. Unmatched junction bases numbered 5, after V lost 4 bases and J lost 1 base. The CDR3 sequence is 15 residues long.

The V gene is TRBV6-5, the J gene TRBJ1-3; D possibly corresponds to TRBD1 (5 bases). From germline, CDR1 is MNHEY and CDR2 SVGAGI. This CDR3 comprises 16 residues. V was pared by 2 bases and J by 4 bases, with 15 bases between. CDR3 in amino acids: CASSYTDRPVGNTIYF. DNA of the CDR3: TGTGCCAGCAGTTACACTGACAGACCAGTAGGAAACACCATATATTTT.

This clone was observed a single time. This CDR3 reads CASSRLAGGQDTQYF. The DNA for the CDR3 is TGTGCCAGCAGTAGATTAGCGGGGGGGCAAGATACGCAGTATTTT. The chain combines TRBV2 with TRBJ2-3, with 11 bases fitting TRBD2. The V and J ends lost 5 bases and 5 bases, in that order; junction bases with no gene match: 6. Per the germline V gene, CDR1 is SNHLY and CDR2 is FYNNEI. The CDR3 length is 15 residues.

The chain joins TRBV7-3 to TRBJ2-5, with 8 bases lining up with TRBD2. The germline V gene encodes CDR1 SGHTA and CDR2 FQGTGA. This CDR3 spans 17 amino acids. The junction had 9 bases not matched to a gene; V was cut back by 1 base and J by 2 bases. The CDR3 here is CASSLMNSGDPQETQYF. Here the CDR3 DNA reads TGTGCCAGCAGCTTAATGAATAGCGGGGACCCACAAGAGACCCAGTACTTC.

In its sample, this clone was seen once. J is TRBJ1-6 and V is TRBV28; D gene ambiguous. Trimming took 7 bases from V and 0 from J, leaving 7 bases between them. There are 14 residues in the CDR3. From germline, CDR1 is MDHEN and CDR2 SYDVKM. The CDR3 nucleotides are TGTGCCAGCAAACCAGCCTCCTATAATTCACCCCTCCACTTT. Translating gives CASKPASYNSPLHF.

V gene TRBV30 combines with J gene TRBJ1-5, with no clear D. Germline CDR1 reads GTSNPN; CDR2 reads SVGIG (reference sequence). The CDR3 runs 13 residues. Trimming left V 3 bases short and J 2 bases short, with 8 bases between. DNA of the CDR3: TGTGCCTGGAGCCTGATGGGCAATCAGCCCCAGCATTTT. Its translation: CAWSLMGNQPQHF.

CDR3 protein: CASSGPSYSYNEQFF. The CDR3 DNA sequence: TGTGCCAGCAGCGGGCCTAGTTACTCCTACAATGAGCAGTTCTTC. The chain is built from TRBV5-4 and TRBJ2-1; no clear D. This CDR3 region has 15 residues. The V end was cut by 4 bases, the J end by 0 bases, with 11 bases between. Germline CDR1 SGHNT, CDR2 YYREEE (reference sequence).

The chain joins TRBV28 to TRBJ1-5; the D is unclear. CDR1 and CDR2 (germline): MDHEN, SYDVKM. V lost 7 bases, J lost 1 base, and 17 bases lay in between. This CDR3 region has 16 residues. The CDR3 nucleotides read TGTGCCAGCATCACCCCTGGAGGATACAGCAATCAGCCCCAGCATTTT. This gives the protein CASITPGGYSNQPQHF.

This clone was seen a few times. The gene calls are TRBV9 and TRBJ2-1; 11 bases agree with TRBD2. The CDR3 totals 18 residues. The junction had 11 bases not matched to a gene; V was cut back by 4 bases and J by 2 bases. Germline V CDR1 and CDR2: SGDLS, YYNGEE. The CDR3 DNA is TGTGCCAGCAGCTCCCTAGCTAATAGCGGGGGGGCCTACAATGAGCAGTTCTTC. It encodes CASSSLANSGGAYNEQFF.

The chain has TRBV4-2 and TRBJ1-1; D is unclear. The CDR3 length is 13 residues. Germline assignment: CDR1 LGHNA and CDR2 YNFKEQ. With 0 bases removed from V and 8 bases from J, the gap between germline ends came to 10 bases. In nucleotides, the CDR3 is TGTGCCAGCAGCCAAGATCTTCGGACCGAAGCTTTCTTT. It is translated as CASSQDLRTEAFF.